Detailed here is one TCR beta chain. No antigen is known for it. This sample was taken from a study of T cells after yellow fever vaccination. Germline loops: CDR1 KGHDR, CDR2 SFDVKD. Trimming took 4 bases from V and 3 from J, leaving 8 bases between them. The CDR3 has 13 amino acids. UMIs were added to TCR cDNA along with a universal primer site when it was made by 5'RACE template switching. TCRdb independently ran MiXCR on the 5' RACE reads; one entry per CDR3 protein. The sample lists 500,000 to 650,000 distinct CDR3 sequences; approximately 13% were seen once. General study results and limits: A faster peak, day 5 versus 15, was reached by the weaker secondary response. Abundant clonotypes (contaminants from the bulk population) could be present in FACS-sorted repertoires. A limited proportion of clonotypes was detected within both the CD4 and CD8 compartments.

This sequence originates from a man aged 30 to 45 who received the YFV17D yellow fever vaccine. V is TRBV24-1 and J is TRBJ2-5; D remains unclear. Sequenced material: PBMCs, taken on the day of the yellow fever booster vaccination. CDR3 region: CATSDPIEETQYF. CDR3 in DNA: TGTGCCACCAGTGACCCAATAGAAGAGACCCAGTACTTC.